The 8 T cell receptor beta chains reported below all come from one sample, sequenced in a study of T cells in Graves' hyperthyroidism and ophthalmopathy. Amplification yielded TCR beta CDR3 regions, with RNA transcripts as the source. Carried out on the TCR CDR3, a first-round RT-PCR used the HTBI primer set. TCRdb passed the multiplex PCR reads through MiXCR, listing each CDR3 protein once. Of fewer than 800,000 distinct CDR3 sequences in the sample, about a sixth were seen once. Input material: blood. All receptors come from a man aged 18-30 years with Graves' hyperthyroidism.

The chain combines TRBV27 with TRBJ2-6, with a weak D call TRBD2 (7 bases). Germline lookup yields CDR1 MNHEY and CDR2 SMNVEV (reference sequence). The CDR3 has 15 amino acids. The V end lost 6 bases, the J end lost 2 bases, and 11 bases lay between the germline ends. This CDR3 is CASSEGGTGANVLTF. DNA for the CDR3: TGTGCCAGCAGCGAGGGGGGGACTGGGGCCAACGTCCTGACTTTC.

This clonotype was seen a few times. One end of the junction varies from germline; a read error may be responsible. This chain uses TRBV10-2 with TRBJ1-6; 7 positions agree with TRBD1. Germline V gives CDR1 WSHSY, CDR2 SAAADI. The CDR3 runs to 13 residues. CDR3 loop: CASNGGGNYEQYF. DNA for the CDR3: TGCGCCAGCAACGGAGGGGGCAACTACGAGCAGTACTTT.

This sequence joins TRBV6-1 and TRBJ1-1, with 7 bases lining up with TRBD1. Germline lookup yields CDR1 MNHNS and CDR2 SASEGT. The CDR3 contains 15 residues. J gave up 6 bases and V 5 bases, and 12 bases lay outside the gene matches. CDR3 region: CASSHITGAEPEAFF. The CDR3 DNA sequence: TGTGCCAGCAGTCATATAACAGGGGCCGAGCCTGAAGCTTTCTTT.

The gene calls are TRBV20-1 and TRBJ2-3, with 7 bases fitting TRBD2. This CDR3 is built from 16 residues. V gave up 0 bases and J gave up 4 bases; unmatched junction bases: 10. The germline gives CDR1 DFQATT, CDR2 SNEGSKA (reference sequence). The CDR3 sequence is CSARDFLAALSDTQYF. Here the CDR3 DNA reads TGCAGTGCTAGAGATTTCCTAGCGGCCCTCTCAGATACGCAGTATTTT.

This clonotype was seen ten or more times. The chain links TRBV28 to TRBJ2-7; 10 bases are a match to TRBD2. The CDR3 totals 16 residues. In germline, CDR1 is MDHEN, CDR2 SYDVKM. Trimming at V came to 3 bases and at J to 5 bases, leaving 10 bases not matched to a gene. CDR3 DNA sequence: TGTGCCAGCAGTTTGATCGTAGCTAGCGGGAGTGACGAGCAGTACTTC. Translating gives CASSLIVASGSDEQYF.

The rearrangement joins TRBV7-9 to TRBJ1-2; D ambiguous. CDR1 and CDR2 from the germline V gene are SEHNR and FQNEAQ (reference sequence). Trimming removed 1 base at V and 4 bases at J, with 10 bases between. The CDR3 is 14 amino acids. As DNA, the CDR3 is TGTGCCAGCAGCTTAGATAGCGGACCCTATGGCTACACCTTC. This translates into CASSLDSGPYGYTF.

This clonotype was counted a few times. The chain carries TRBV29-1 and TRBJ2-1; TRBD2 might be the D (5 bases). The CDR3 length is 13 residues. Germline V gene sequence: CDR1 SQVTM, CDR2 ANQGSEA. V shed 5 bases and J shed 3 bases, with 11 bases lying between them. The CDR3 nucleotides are TGCAGCGTTCTCCTAGCTTACTACAATGAGCAGTTCTTC. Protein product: CSVLLAYYNEQFF.

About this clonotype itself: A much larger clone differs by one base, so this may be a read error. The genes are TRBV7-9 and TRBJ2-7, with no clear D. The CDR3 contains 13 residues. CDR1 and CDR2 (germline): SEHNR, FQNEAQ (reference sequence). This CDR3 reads CASSLSGLPERYF. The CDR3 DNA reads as TGTGCCAGCAGCCTATCTGGTCTCCCCGAGCGGTACTTC.